This section outlines one T cell receptor beta chain sequence together with its context. The antigen remains unidentified. Each CD8+ T cell subset was sorted in triplicate, a few hundred thousand cells each. This sample stems from a study of CXCR3-negative and CXCR3-positive naive CD8 T cells. Study-wide context: Roughly 1.5 +/- 0.3 million TRB reads came from each library, giving about 130 million in total.

The authors made the TRB cDNA libraries by 5' RACE using UMI labels. TCRdb re-called the 5' RACE reads; every CDR3 protein appears as one record, without DNA. Seen in this sample are about 40,000 distinct CDR3 sequences; the ten most common clones hold about 7.7%. The CDR3 runs 16 residues. Germline CDR1 is SEHNR and CDR2 is FQNEAQ (reference sequence). Regarding the study as a whole: Naive CXCR3-positive and CXCR3-negative cells shared TRBV-TRBJ usage; memory cells diverged. Diversity was high in both naive subsets and much lower in memory cells.

Sequencing was carried out using memory CD8+ T cells from blood. This chain joins TRBV7-9 and TRBJ2-5. This TCR was sampled from a human donor in good health. Some clones in this sample may be carry-over from other donors' samples. CDR3 sequence: CASSSVVAAFQETQYF. Based on the CDR3 plus reference TRBV7-9 and TRBJ2-5, the full variable domain is DTGVSQNPRHKITKRGQNVTFRCDPISEHNRLYWYRQTLGQGPEFLTYFQNEAQLEKSRLLSDRFSAERPKGSFSTLEIQRTEQGDSAMYLCASSSVVAAFQETQYFGPGTRLLVL.